This T cell receptor (beta chain) was sequenced for a study of graft-versus-host responses after intestinal transplantation (dated by TCRdb to the early 2020s). General notes on the study: Recipients received multivisceral, liver-intestinal, or isolated intestinal transplants. All recipients received anti-thymocyte globulin induction followed by maintenance tacrolimus and steroids for approximately 3 years. Graft-versus-host and host-versus-graft alloreactive T cell clones were tracked in the graft, circulation and bone marrow after intestinal transplantation using bulk TCR-beta CDR3 sequencing. To identify alloreactive clones, pre-transplant mixed lymphocyte reaction products were sequenced and compared with unstimulated pre-transplant donor and recipient T cells. The cohort enrolled around 23 intestinal transplant recipients including one retransplant, and a few patients lacking pretransplant specimens were excluded. A peak of at least 4% donor T cells among recipient peripheral blood mononuclear cells was the definition used for donor T cell macrochimerism. Rather than being sequenced by the commercial service, samples from a few later patients were sequenced in-house on an Illumina MiSeq and processed with MiXCR. Paper-wide results and their limitations: The conclusions were limited by the relatively low number and heterogeneity of the intestinal transplant patients. GvH clones were detected in recipient bone marrow, and some appeared earlier in ileal mucosa or blood, consistent with an intestinal mucosal origin. Patients with donor T cell macrochimerism had high GvH to HvG T cell clonal ratios in their allografts. Early after transplant, declines in HvG clones were associated with peak levels of circulating GvH clones.

On this clone: This clone's antigen is unknown. No base quality information exists; no much larger clone differs at one position.

Trimming costs V 2 bases and J 2 bases, and their ends lie 11 bases apart. The CDR1 and CDR2 encoded by the germline V gene are SGHRS and YFSETQ. The CDR3 covers 16 residues, taking in both the cysteine and the phenylalanine. The retained sequence is limited to the CDR3, 48 bases, with the frame set at the first base. The library was prepared using the immunoSEQ multiplex PCR assay. For most patients, genomic DNA was isolated with the Qiagen DNeasy Blood and Tissue Kit and sent frozen to Adaptive Biotechnologies for TCR sequencing. High-throughput TCR-beta CDR3 sequencing of genomic DNA from most patients was performed by Adaptive Biotechnologies. The original pipeline was this. TCR sequencing data were retrieved from Adaptive's ImmunoSEQ software for 15 to 20 patients, whereas a few other patients were processed with MiXCR and VDJtools. To correct CD4 versus CD8 sorting errors, any sequence found in both subsets at a frequency ratio below 5:1 was removed. Because the origin of CDR3 nucleotide sequences shared between donor and recipient could not be assigned, those sequences were removed. To be classed as alloreactive, a clone needed at least 2-fold expansion over unstimulated cells and a minimum CFSE-low frequency of 0.002% (template counts) or 0.001% (read counts). A clone was considered mappable if detected in the sequenced pre-transplant spleen, lymph node, or MLR CFSE-low populations of the donor or recipient. The cumulative frequency of alloreactive clones was calculated as a percentage of all sequences, weighted by copy number. Held by TCRdb, this immuneACCESS table contains in-frame sequences only and omits some clones. Under half of the omission traces to an unresolved V gene where checked; the cause of the rest is unknown. That table is the source of V, J and clone size, and D and trimming were worked out from the DNA. Here the sample has more than 90,000 clones; roughly 93% occur a single time. The biggest ten clones account for roughly 1.2% of the sample.

The sample's time point label, in plain terms: cells obtained before transplantation from donor or recipient. CD3+CD4+ and CD3+CD8+ populations were FACS-sorted from unstimulated pre-transplant donor and recipient cells taken from spleen or lymph nodes. The chain is made from TRBV5-1 and TRBJ2-6; confidence is insufficient to name the D gene. The TCR sequence derives from a human donor who was the organ donor for an intestinal transplant. The specimen comprised unstimulated CD8+ T cells sorted from spleen or lymph node cells, sampled before transplant. The CDR3 region has the sequence CASSFNPRAGANVLTF. The nucleotides read TGCGCCAGCAGCTTTAACCCCCGGGCTGGGGCCAACGTCCTGACTTTC.